The T cell receptor (beta chain) under discussion was sequenced for a study of T cell responses to AZD1222 COVID-19 vaccine (dated by TCRdb to about 2021). In terms of the full investigation: AZD1222 recipients whose second dose came at about 4 weeks and those whose second dose came at about 12 weeks were combined into one group, since spike-specific TCR depth and breadth did not differ between the two schedules. TCR sequencing covered about 230 trial participants: 207 given two doses of AZD1222 and 26 given two doses of MenACWY control vaccine. Trial participants were enrolled by age into 18-55, 56-69 and 70-plus year subgroups, with approximately 150, 30 and 60 TCR-sequenced participants respectively. The research as a whole found: Epitopes outside the regions mutated in the B.1.351 and B.1.1.7 variants were reportedly recognized by nearly half of the unique spike-specific TCRs. After two AZD1222 doses, spike-specific TCR breadth and depth were significantly higher than at day 0 and than in MenACWY recipients. The whole spike protein was spanned by vaccine-associated CD4 TCRs, and dominant responses were seen in regions 160-218 and 743-854. Most participants were white British and females outnumbered males, and the authors suggested that clonal diversity may have been underestimated. In the small 56-69-year group, the increase in depth fell short of significance, most likely because of low power. Conclusions about previously exposed vaccinees were limited because only a handful of AZD1222 recipients were SARS-CoV-2 seropositive at baseline. Because no samples from the day 14 peak response were available, repertoires could be characterized only after the peak T cell response.

The CDR3 numbers 12 residues from cysteine through phenylalanine. CDR3 DNA is the only sequence kept; it has 36 bases, read in frame from the first base. The CDR1 and CDR2 encoded by the germline V gene are SGHAT and FQNNGV. V lost 8 bases and J lost 3 bases; the stretch between them is 10 bases long. The CDR3 regions of human TCRbeta chains were subjected to immunosequencing. Per the source publication's procedure: TCRs in the repertoires were compared against a reference library of SARS-CoV-2-specific TCRs that had been generated with the MIRA antigen-specificity platform. Breadth was defined as the fraction of unique TCRs that were SARS-CoV-2-associated. Depth was defined as the fraction of total T cells that were SARS-CoV-2-associated. Using the MIRA data, each spike-specific TCR was assigned both to the spike region to which the TCR was reactive and to a CD4 or CD8 class. Log10-transformed breadth and depth values were compared by one-way ANOVA with Sidak's multiple comparisons tests. TCRdb holds this immuneACCESS table with in-frame rearrangements only. Some clones are missing; in checked studies, unresolved V genes explain under half, and the rest has no known cause. Clonal size and the V and J genes are those of that table, whereas D and trimming came from the DNA. The sample profile shows about 86,000 clones; about 88% of them were found once. Around 3% of the sample is in the top ten clones.

Reading the label with the study, this specimen's time point is: baseline before first vaccination. The vaccinee samples were drawn from two UK trials, COV001 and COV002, one of which was a single-blind randomized controlled phase 2/3 trial testing AZD1222 (ChAdOx1 nCoV-19) in healthy adults. For TCRbeta chain sequencing, PBMC samples were collected from trial participants at day 0 and at day 28 after the second dose. With regard to this clone: No cognate antigen has been identified for it. It has no much larger one-base neighbor in the sample; base qualities were not kept.

The sequences come from peripheral blood, collected on day 0 of AZD1222 vaccination. The chain is encoded by TRBV11-2 joined to TRBJ1-1; the D gene identity is not certain. This receptor was obtained from an adult in good health. The CDR3 here reads CASGRVDTEAFF. The DNA reads as follows: TGTGCCAGCGGGAGGGTAGACACTGAAGCTTTCTTT.